Listed here are 6 T cell receptor beta chains from one sample, sequenced in a study of shared T cell receptors in the human thymus. The method was immunoSEQ multiplex PCR; TCRdb's version includes in-frame clones alone and lacks a portion of them. The sample has approximately 400,000 clones; roughly 94% are singletons. The specimen was thymocytes. The receptor source for this set is a human donor.

This clone was observed once. The V gene is TRBV19, the J gene TRBJ1-1; TRBD1 might be the D (5 bases). V lost 8 bases, J lost 1 base, and 11 bases lay in between. The germline V gene has CDR1 LNHDA and CDR2 SQIVND (reference sequence). The CDR3 has 13 residues. In nucleotides, the CDR3 is TGTGCCAGTCGACAGTGCCCGAACACTGAAGCTTTCTTT. Translating it yields CASRQCPNTEAFF.

The chain couples TRBV11-3 to TRBJ2-7; unclear D gene. The CDR3 spans 11 residues. V lost 5 bases to trimming and J lost 2 bases, with 4 bases between them. CDR1 is SGHNT and CDR2 is YENEEA in the germline V gene. CDR3 DNA sequence: TGTGCCAGCAGCCCTCCCTACGAGCAGTACTTC. Translating gives CASSPPYEQYF.

The rearrangement joins TRBV5-4 to TRBJ2-7; possibly TRBD1 for D (5 bases). The CDR3 totals 14 residues. Trimming stripped 0 bases from V and 3 bases from J, with 10 bases between. Germline values: CDR1 SGHNT, CDR2 YYREEE (reference sequence). The CDR3 DNA reads TGTGCCAGCAGCTTGGCAGGGATAGTCTACGAGCAGTACTTC. This encodes CASSLAGIVYEQYF.

The chain is built from TRBV6-6 and TRBJ1-2, with TRBD1 as a possible D gene (6 bases). The CDR3 contains 13 residues. Trimming stripped 6 bases from V and 5 bases from J, with 13 bases between. In germline, CDR1 is MNHNY, CDR2 SVGAGI (reference sequence). CDR3 DNA sequence: TGTGCCAGCAGACCGGACAGAAAATATGGCTACACCTTC. It codes for CASRPDRKYGYTF.

This clone was seen only a few times. V and J are TRBV2 and TRBJ2-5, with TRBD2 identical over 13 bases. The CDR3 extends over 16 amino acids. The J segment lost 4 bases and the V segment lost 4 bases, leaving 6 bases of the junction unmatched. The germline gives CDR1 SNHLY, CDR2 FYNNEI. The chain's CDR3 is CASSVGLAGEGETQYF. DNA for the CDR3: TGTGCCAGCAGTGTTGGACTAGCGGGAGAGGGAGAGACCCAGTACTTC.

This clone was counted a single time. V and J are TRBV10-2 and TRBJ2-2; possibly TRBD1 or TRBD2 for D (5 bases each). V lost 3 bases and J 2 bases, leaving 10 bases between the germline ends. From germline, CDR1 is WSHSY and CDR2 SAAADI. The CDR3 spans 15 residues. The CDR3 DNA reads TGCGCCAGCAGTGACAGGGACCTCAACACCGGGGAGCTGTTTTTT. This codes for CASSDRDLNTGELFF.